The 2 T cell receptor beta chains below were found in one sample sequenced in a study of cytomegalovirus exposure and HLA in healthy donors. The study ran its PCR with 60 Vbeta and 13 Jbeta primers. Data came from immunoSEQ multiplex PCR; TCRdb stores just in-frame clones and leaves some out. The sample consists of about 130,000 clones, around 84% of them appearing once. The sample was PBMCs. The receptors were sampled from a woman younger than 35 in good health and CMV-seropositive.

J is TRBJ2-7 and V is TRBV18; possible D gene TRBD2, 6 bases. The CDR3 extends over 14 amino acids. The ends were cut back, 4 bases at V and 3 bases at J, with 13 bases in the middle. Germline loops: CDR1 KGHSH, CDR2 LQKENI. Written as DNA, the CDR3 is TGTGCCAGCTCACAAGGGGTGGACTACTACGAGCAGTACTTC. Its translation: CASSQGVDYYEQYF.

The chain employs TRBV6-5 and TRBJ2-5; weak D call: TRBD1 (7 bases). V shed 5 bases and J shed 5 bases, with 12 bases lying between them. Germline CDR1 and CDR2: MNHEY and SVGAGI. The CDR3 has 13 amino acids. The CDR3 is CASSQGGRETQYF. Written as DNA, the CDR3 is TGTGCCAGCAGTCAGGGGGGCAGGGAGACCCAGTACTTC.